What follows describes a single T cell receptor (beta chain). This clonotype appeared a few times. The antigen it recognizes is unknown. No per-base quality is available; no much larger clone lies one base away. The protocol used for the library was PCR. Instrument on record: Illumina HiSeq 2500. To normalize quantification of the TCRbeta repertoire, the TCR libraries were built with molecular barcoding that relied on unique molecular identifiers. The public sequencing data were trimmed at Q25 with fastp and processed into clonotypes with MiXCR by TCRdb, which kept only in-frame beta chains. One record per CDR3 amino acid sequence lists the most common genes and DNA. Here the sample has some 100,000 distinct CDR3 sequences; around 22% occur a single time. The ten largest account for about a fifth of the sample. The cysteine opens and the phenylalanine closes a CDR3 of 11 amino acids. The entry retains the CDR3 DNA only, 33 bases that are in frame from base 1. Trimming takes 1 base from V and 10 bases from J, and the germline ends sit 4 bases apart. CDR1 and CDR2 were assigned from the germline V gene as KGHDR and SFDVKD.

The record originates from a study of T-cell reconstitution after alpha-beta-depleted transplantation in children (dated by TCRdb to 2016 to 2018). In terms of the full investigation: Using TCR repertoire profiling, the study quantitatively followed how T-cell immune reconstitution unfolded in children after TCRalphabeta/CD19-depleted allogeneic hematopoietic cell transplantation. Overall results and qualifications from the work: Apparently early alphabetaT-cell count recovery about two months after transplant reportedly relied on only several hundred rapidly expanded clones derived from non-depleted graft cells. Over the following months the frequencies of hyperexpanded clones went down, and after one year T-cell counts and TCRbeta diversity were mostly credited to newly produced T cells. In some patients, high TCRbeta diversity at day 60 was attributed to recipient T cells and intrathymic progenitors that had survived conditioning.

The treatment or condition label, as the study defines it: allogeneic hematopoietic cell transplantation with graft depleted of TCRalphabeta T cells and CD19 B cells. Transplant recipients were children who received TCRalphabeta/CD19-depleted allogeneic hematopoietic cell grafts. The sequence links TRBV24-1 to TRBJ2-1; too little of a D gene remains to name it. Sequences were derived from PBMCs, sampled before TCRalphabeta/CD19-depleted stem cell transplant. The TCR comes from a boy aged 2 to 9 with acute lymphoblastic leukemia, due to receive a stem cell transplant. The CDR3 region: CATSDFREQFF. The DNA is TGTGCCACCAGTGATTTCCGAGAGCAGTTCTTC.